These T cell receptor beta chains were read from a single sample in a study of cytomegalovirus exposure and HLA in healthy donors. Sequencing was performed with immunoSEQ multiplex PCR; in TCRdb, only in-frame clones are kept and a portion is missing. The table records 80,000 or so clones, 65% to 80% of them present only once. Material: PBMCs. These receptors all stem from a male donor in good health and CMV-seropositive. Each CDR3 is given with its conserved first and last residue. The D gene is left open where the match is weak. Size is stated for part of the rows, as once, few or many counts, or as a class when the clone is expanded.

CDR3 DNA | CDR3 protein | V gene | clone size | J gene | D gene
TGTGCCAGCAGTGACCCCACAGGGAAAGAGACCCAGTACTTC | CASSDPTGKETQYF | TRBV28 | - | TRBJ2-5 | -
TGTGCCAGCAGCCAAGACAGGTGGCAGGGGTACGAGCAGTACTTC | CASSQDRWQGYEQYF | TRBV11-2 | few | TRBJ2-7 | -
TGTGCCAGCAGCTTTCCGGGACAGGGGCCCCTCTCCTACAATGAGCAGTTCTTC | CASSFPGQGPLSYNEQFF | TRBV7-6 | - | TRBJ2-1 | TRBD1
TGTGCCAGCAGCCTAGCGGGAGCGATACAGACCCAGTACTTC | CASSLAGAIQTQYF | TRBV28 | once | TRBJ2-5 | TRBD2
TGTGCCAGCAGCCGCGAGCCAGGGCATCAGCCCCAGCATTTT | CASSREPGHQPQHF | TRBV5-5 | once | TRBJ1-5 | -
TGTGCCAGTACCTCCGGACAGGGGGCAAATCAGCCCCAGCATTTT | CASTSGQGANQPQHF | TRBV19 | - | TRBJ1-5 | TRBD1
TGTGCCAGCAGCTTAGACAGGGGGCGGGCGCTCTACGAGCAGTACTTC | CASSLDRGRALYEQYF | TRBV7-3 | - | TRBJ2-7 | TRBD1
TGTGCCAGCAGTGAAGAAAGGGGTGGACAGGGCAACTATGGCTACACCTTC | CASSEERGGQGNYGYTF | TRBV2 | few | TRBJ1-2 | TRBD1
TGTGCCAGCAGCCCAGGACAACTAGCCCCCTGGCAGTATTTT | CASSPGQLAPWQYF | TRBV7-9 | few | TRBJ2-3 | -
TGTGCCAGCAGTTATGGAGGCACAGATACGCAGTATTTT | CASSYGGTDTQYF | TRBV6-5 | - | TRBJ2-3 | -
TGTGCCAGCAGCGTAAGCGACACAGATACGCAGTATTTT | CASSVSDTDTQYF | TRBV9 | once | TRBJ2-3 | -
TGTGCCAGCAGCTTACAAGGGAGGCCTTTT | CASSLQGRPF | TRBV7-3 | - | TRBJ1-4 | -
TGTGCCAGCAGTCGAGCGGAGAGCTCCTACAATGAGCAGTTCTTC | CASSRAESSYNEQFF | TRBV6-6 | - | TRBJ2-1 | -
TGTGCCAGCAGCCTCAGAGACGGACAGAGGACAGATACGCAGTATTTT | CASSLRDGQRTDTQYF | TRBV7-7 | - | TRBJ2-3 | -
TGTGCCATCAGTGAGTTCGGGTCCTCCTACGAGCAGTACTTC | CAISEFGSSYEQYF | TRBV10-3 | - | TRBJ2-7 | -
TGTGCCAGCACCCAAATGGACAGGGTGGATGGCTACACCTTC | CASTQMDRVDGYTF | TRBV5-5 | - | TRBJ1-2 | TRBD1
TGTGCCAGCAGCTTGGGACAGGGGGCACAAGAGACCCAGTACTTC | CASSLGQGAQETQYF | TRBV5-4 | - | TRBJ2-5 | TRBD1
TGTGCCAGCAGCTTAAATAGCGGGGGGAACACCGGGGAGCTGTTTTTT | CASSLNSGGNTGELFF | TRBV7-3 | - | TRBJ2-2 | TRBD2
TGCGCCAGCGCAGGGACAGTCCAAGAGACCCAGTACTTC | CASAGTVQETQYF | TRBV5-1 | - | TRBJ2-5 | TRBD1
TGTGCCAGAACGGGACAGACTACAACTAATGAAAAACTGTTTTTT | CARTGQTTTNEKLFF | TRBV5-8 | - | TRBJ1-4 | TRBD1
TGTGCCAGCAGCTTGGCCCGGGGGGCGGGCACTGAAGCTTTCTTT | CASSLARGAGTEAFF | TRBV5-4 | - | TRBJ1-1 | -
TGTGCCAGCAGTTTAGCGGGGGGTCCTAAAGAGACCCAGTACTTC | CASSLAGGPKETQYF | TRBV28 | - | TRBJ2-5 | TRBD2
TGTGCCAGCGCCACAACTAGTAAGGACAATGAGCAGTTCTTC | CASATTSKDNEQFF | TRBV6-5 | - | TRBJ2-1 | -
TGTGCCAGCAGTGACTCGAGACCAGGACAGGGGCTATGGCCCCAGCATTTT | CASSDSRPGQGLWPQHF | TRBV6-4 | - | TRBJ1-5 | TRBD1